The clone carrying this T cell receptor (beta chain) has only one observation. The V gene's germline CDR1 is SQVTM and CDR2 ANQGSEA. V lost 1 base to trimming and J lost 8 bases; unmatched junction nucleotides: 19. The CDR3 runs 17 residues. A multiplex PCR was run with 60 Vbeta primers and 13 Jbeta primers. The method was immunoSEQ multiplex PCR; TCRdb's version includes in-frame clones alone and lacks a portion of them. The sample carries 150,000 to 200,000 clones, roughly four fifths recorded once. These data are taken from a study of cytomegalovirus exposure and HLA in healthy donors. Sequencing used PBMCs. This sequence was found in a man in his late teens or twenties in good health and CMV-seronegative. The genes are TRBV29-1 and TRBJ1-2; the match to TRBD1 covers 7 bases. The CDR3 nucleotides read TGCAGCGTTGAAGTCCCGACAGGGCTTGGGGAATATTGGGGCTACACCTTC. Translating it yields CSVEVPTGLGEYWGYTF.